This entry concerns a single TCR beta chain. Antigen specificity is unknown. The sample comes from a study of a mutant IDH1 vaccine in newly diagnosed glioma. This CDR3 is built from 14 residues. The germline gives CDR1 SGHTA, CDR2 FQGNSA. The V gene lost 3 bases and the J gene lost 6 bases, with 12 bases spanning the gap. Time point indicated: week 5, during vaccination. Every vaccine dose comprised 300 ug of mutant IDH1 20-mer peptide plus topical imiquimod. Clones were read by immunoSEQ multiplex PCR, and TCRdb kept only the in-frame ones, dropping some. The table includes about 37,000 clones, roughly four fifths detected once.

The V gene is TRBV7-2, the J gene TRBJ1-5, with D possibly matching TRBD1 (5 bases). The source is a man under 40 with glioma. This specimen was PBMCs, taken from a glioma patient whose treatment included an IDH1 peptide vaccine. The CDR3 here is CASSLAGGAQPQHF. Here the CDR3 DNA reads TGTGCCAGCAGCTTGGCAGGCGGGGCTCAGCCCCAGCATTTT.